This TCR beta chain was found in a study of blood T cell repertoires in COVID-19. As for the study in general: From the United States, Italy and Spain came samples of acute and convalescent COVID-19. In each case, the material was cDNA or gDNA derived from T cells, B-cell-depleted T cells, or PBMCs.

Those enrolled, adults aged 18 to 89 years, came from under 25 US areas. This clone was seen just once. V lost 2 bases, J lost 3 bases, and 11 bases lay in between. There are 14 residues in the CDR3. Germline CDR1 SGHRS, CDR2 YFSETQ. Methods used by the authors: Amplification of reference gene primers was used by the study to estimate nucleated cell counts. Profiling relied on immunoSEQ multiplex PCR, and the TCRdb table lists in-frame clones only, not all of them. V and J calls and clone size follow that table, whereas D and trimming were derived from the DNA. The sample has a few hundred thousand clones, over 75% seen once.

This receptor was identified in a man aged 30 to 45 with acute COVID-19. Sequenced material: PBMCs or T cells enriched from blood (not recorded which). This chain links TRBV5-1 with TRBJ1-2; a weak D match, TRBD1 (6 bases). The CDR3 here is CASSLQGGDYGYTF. The DNA of the CDR3 is TGCGCCAGCAGCTTACAGGGAGGGGACTATGGCTACACCTTC. Full variable domain (missing parts from reference TRBV5-1 and TRBJ1-2): KAGVTQTPRYLIKTRGQQVTLSCSPISGHRSVSWYQQTPGQGLQFLFEYFSETQRNKGNFPGRFSGRQFSNSRSEMNVSTLELGDSALYLCASSLQGGDYGYTFGSGTRLTVV.